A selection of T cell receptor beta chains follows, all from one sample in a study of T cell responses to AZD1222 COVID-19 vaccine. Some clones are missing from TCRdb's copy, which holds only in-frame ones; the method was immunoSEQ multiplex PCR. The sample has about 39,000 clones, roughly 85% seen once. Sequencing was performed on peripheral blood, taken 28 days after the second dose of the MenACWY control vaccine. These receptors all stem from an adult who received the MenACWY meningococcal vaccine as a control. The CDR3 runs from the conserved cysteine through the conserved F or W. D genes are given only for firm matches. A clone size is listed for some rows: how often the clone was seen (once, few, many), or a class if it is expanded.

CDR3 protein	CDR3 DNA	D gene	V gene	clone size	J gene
CASSSRTLGGETQYF	TGTGCCAGCAGCTCAAGGACCTTGGGAGGGGAGACCCAGTACTTC	TRBD2	TRBV5-6	-	TRBJ2-5
CASVRGLTDTQYF	TGTGCCAGCGTCAGGGGGCTCACAGATACGCAGTATTTT	TRBD1	TRBV12-3/TRBV12-4	-	TRBJ2-3
CASSAARNGELFF	TGTGCCAGCAGCGCGGCCCGGAACGGGGAGCTGTTTTTT	-	TRBV13	once	TRBJ2-2
CASSHVNSNTEAFF	TGCGCCAGCAGCCATGTAAACAGCAACACTGAAGCTTTCTTT	-	TRBV4-1	few	TRBJ1-1
CASSESGSSGNTIYF	TGCGCCAGCAGTGAGTCGGGGAGCTCTGGAAACACCATATATTTT	-	TRBV10-2	-	TRBJ1-3
CASSFGTGGAGHEQYF	TGTGCCAGCAGTTTTGGTACAGGGGGCGCAGGCCACGAGCAGTACTTC	TRBD1	TRBV27	few	TRBJ2-7
CATSFTVDRELFF	TGTGCCACCTCTTTTACTGTGGACAGGGAACTGTTTTTT	TRBD1	TRBV24-1	-	TRBJ1-4
CASSQPIDRADYNEQFF	TGCGCCAGCAGCCAGCCGATAGACAGGGCTGATTACAATGAGCAGTTCTTC	TRBD1	TRBV4-1	-	TRBJ2-1
CASSDHSSYPTTNEKLFF	TGTGCCAGCAGTGACCACAGCTCATACCCTACAACTAATGAAAAACTGTTTTTT	-	TRBV2	-	TRBJ1-4
CSVAGAGDTQYF	TGCAGCGTAGCGGGAGCTGGCGATACGCAGTATTTT	TRBD2	TRBV29-1	-	TRBJ2-3
CASSWAAGESTDTQYF	TGTGCCAGCAGCTGGGCAGCGGGAGAAAGCACAGATACGCAGTATTTT	TRBD2	TRBV5-6	-	TRBJ2-3
CASSFGDQPQHF	TGTGCCAGCAGCTTCGGTGATCAGCCCCAGCATTTT	-	TRBV7-8	-	TRBJ1-5
CASSLVSGPNEQFF	TGTGCCAGCAGCTTAGTTAGCGGACCTAATGAGCAGTTCTTC	-	TRBV7-9	-	TRBJ2-1
CATSDPYRGYEQYF	TGTGCCACCAGTGACCCTTACAGGGGCTACGAGCAGTACTTC	TRBD1	TRBV24-1	few	TRBJ2-7
CASSFGSHYGYTF	TGTGCCAGCAGTTTCGGCAGCCACTATGGCTACACCTTC	-	TRBV28	-	TRBJ1-2
CAWMVSGTGPLGNQPQHF	TGTGCCTGGATGGTTTCCGGGACAGGGCCTTTAGGCAATCAGCCCCAGCATTTT	TRBD1	TRBV30	-	TRBJ1-5
CASSIGPSTDTQYF	TGTGCCAGTAGTATAGGACCGAGCACAGATACGCAGTATTTT	-	TRBV19	-	TRBJ2-3
CASSATANSVPGELFF	TGTGCCAGCTCCGCAACAGCTAATAGCGTACCCGGGGAGCTGTTTTTT	-	TRBV18	-	TRBJ2-2
CASKGRSYHNEQFF	TGTGCCAGTAAGGGTAGATCATATCACAATGAGCAGTTCTTC	-	TRBV19	-	TRBJ2-1
CASSQNGRALADTQYF	TGTGCCAGCAGCCAAAACGGGAGGGCCTTGGCAGATACGCAGTATTTT	TRBD2	TRBV7-3	-	TRBJ2-3
CASSQAGQGTKLFF	TGCGCCAGCAGCCAGGCGGGACAGGGGACCAAACTGTTTTTT	TRBD1	TRBV5-1	-	TRBJ1-4
CASSALLSTDTQYF	TGTGCCAGCAGCGCCCTACTCAGCACAGATACGCAGTATTTT	-	TRBV9	-	TRBJ2-3
CASSDVGDMENEAFF	TGTGCCAGCAGTGACGTAGGGGACATGGAGAATGAAGCTTTCTTT	-	TRBV6-4	-	TRBJ1-1
CASSHGRLTEAFF	TGTGCCAGCAGCCACGGGAGACTTACTGAAGCTTTCTTT	-	TRBV3-1/TRBV3-2	-	TRBJ1-1
CASSSGLDNEQFF	TGTGCCAGCAGTTCGGGACTAGATAATGAGCAGTTCTTC	TRBD2	TRBV7-3	-	TRBJ2-1
CASSVDPGTRRYNEQFF	TGCGCCAGCAGCGTAGATCCCGGGACTAGGCGGTACAATGAGCAGTTCTTC	TRBD2	TRBV5-1	-	TRBJ2-1
CASNDRDSYHEQYF	TGTGCCAGCAACGACCGGGACTCGTACCACGAGCAGTACTTC	-	TRBV28	few	TRBJ2-7
CASSLIVGTSFSYEQYF	TGTGCCAGCAGCTTAATTGTGGGGACTAGTTTTTCCTACGAGCAGTACTTC	TRBD2	TRBV7-2	-	TRBJ2-7
CSARGGHFYTF	TGCAGTGCTAGAGGAGGACACTTCTACACCTTC	-	TRBV20-1	-	TRBJ1-2
CASSLSPSRDNSPLHF	TGTGCCAGCAGCTTATCCCCTAGCAGGGACAATTCACCCCTCCACTTT	-	TRBV11-2	once	TRBJ1-6
CASSDNRGGETQYF	TGTGCCAGCAGCGACAACAGGGGAGGAGAGACCCAGTACTTC	-	TRBV16	once	TRBJ2-5
CASSSPGTGGLGAFF	TGTGCCAGCAGTTCCCCAGGGACAGGGGGGTTAGGAGCTTTCTTT	TRBD1	TRBV28	-	TRBJ1-1
CASSLASDSYEQYF	TGTGCCAGCAGCTTAGCATCAGACTCCTACGAGCAGTACTTC	-	TRBV7-9	-	TRBJ2-7
CASSLGGTDYGYTF	TGCGCCAGCAGCTTGGGAGGGACAGACTATGGCTACACCTTC	TRBD1	TRBV5-1	-	TRBJ1-2
CATRGRDEKLFF	TGTGCCACCCGGGGGCGGGATGAAAAACTGTTTTTT	-	TRBV7-9	-	TRBJ1-4
CASSQDRELYNEQFF	TGTGCCAGCAGCCAAGATCGGGAGCTATACAATGAGCAGTTCTTC	-	TRBV4-2	few	TRBJ2-1
CASSEWGPLDTQYF	TGTGCCAGCAGTGAATGGGGCCCGTTGGATACGCAGTATTTT	-	TRBV6-4	-	TRBJ2-3
CASSDNPGDLTYEQYF	TGTGCCAGCAGCGACAACCCTGGGGACTTAACCTACGAGCAGTACTTC	-	TRBV9	-	TRBJ2-7
CASSRDNTEAFF	TGTGCCAGCAGCCGAGATAACACTGAAGCTTTCTTT	-	TRBV11-1	-	TRBJ1-1
CASSLSIFGISSASFPSYNEQFF	TGTGCCAGCAGTTTATCCATTTTTGGTATCTCTAGCGCAAGCTTTCCCTCCTACAATGAGCAGTTCTTC	-	TRBV28	few	TRBJ2-1
CASSKGQGGTDTQYF	TGTGCCAGCAGCAAAGGACAGGGGGGCACAGATACGCAGTATTTT	-	TRBV21-1	-	TRBJ2-3
CASSRSIAGGPQETQYF	TGCGCCAGCAGCCGCTCCATAGCGGGAGGTCCCCAAGAGACCCAGTACTTC	TRBD2	TRBV4-1	-	TRBJ2-5
CAWSKSVGYGYTF	TGTGCCTGGAGTAAGTCAGTAGGGTATGGCTACACCTTC	-	TRBV30	-	TRBJ1-2
CASSVGASGSTGELFF	TGTGCCAGCAGCGTAGGGGCTAGCGGGAGCACCGGGGAGCTGTTTTTT	TRBD2	TRBV9	-	TRBJ2-2
CASTPNRGHEQYF	TGTGCCAGCACCCCGAACAGGGGGCACGAGCAGTACTTC	TRBD1	TRBV12-3/TRBV12-4	-	TRBJ2-7